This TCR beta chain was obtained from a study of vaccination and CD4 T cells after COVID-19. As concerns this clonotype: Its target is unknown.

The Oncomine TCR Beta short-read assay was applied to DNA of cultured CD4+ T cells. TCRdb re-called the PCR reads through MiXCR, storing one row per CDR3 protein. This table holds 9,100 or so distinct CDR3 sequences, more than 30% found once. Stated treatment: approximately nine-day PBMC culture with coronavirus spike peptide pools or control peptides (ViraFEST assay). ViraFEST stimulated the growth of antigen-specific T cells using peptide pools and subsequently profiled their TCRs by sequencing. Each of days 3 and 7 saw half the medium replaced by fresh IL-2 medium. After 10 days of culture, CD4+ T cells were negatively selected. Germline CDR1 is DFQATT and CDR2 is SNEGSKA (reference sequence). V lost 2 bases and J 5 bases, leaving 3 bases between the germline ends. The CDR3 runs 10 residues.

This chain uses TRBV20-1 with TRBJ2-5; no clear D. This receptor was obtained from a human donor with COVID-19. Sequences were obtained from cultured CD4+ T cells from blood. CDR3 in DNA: TGCAGTGCTAGACGGGAGACCCAGTACTTC. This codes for CSARRETQYF.